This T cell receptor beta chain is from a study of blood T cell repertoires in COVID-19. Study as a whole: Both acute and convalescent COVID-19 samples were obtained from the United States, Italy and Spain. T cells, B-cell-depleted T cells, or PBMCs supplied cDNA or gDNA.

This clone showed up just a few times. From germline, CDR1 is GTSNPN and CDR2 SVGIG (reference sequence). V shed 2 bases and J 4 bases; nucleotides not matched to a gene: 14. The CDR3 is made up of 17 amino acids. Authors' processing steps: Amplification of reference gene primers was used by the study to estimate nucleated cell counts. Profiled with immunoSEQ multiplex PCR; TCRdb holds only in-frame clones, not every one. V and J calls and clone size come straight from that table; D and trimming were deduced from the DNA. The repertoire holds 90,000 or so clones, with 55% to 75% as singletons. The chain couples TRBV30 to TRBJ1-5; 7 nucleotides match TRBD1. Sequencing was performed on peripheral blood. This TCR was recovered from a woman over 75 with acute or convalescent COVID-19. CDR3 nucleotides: TGTGCCTGGAGTCCGGACAGGTCGGGGTTTTCGAATCAGCCCCAGCATTTT. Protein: CAWSPDRSGFSNQPQHF. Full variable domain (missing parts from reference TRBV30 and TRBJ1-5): SQTIHQWPATLVQPVGSPLSLECTVEGTSNPNLYWYRQAAGRGLQLLFYSVGIGQISSEVPQNLSASRPQDRQFILSSKKLLLSDSGFYLCAWSPDRSGFSNQPQHFGDGTRLSIL.